A selection of T cell receptor beta chains follows, all from one sample in a study of cytomegalovirus exposure and HLA in healthy donors. The method was immunoSEQ multiplex PCR; TCRdb's version includes in-frame clones alone and lacks a portion of them. Of 80,000 to 100,000 clones in the sample, more than 60% were seen once. Sequencing was done on a sample of PBMCs. The source is a man aged 45-65 years in good health and CMV-seronegative. Both conserved end residues are part of each CDR3. D genes are given only for firm matches. Some rows have no size entry. The others give once, few or many, or a class for an expanded clone.

J gene | clone size | D gene | V gene | CDR3 DNA | CDR3 protein
TRBJ2-3 | NA | TRBD2 | TRBV18 | TGTGCCAGCTCACCAATTGCGGGGGGGCCCCCGACAGATACGCAGTATTTT | CASSPIAGGPPTDTQYF
TRBJ2-5 | NA | TRBD1 | TRBV10-3 | TGTGCCATCAGTGTACAGGGGGAAGAGACCCAGTACTTC | CAISVQGEETQYF
TRBJ2-3 | once | NA | TRBV20-1 | TGCAGTGCCGAGGGAGTGGATACGCAGTATTTT | CSAEGVDTQYF
TRBJ2-5 | NA | NA | TRBV5-4 | TGTGCCAGCAGCCGGGGACAAGGGCAAGAGACCCAGTACTTC | CASSRGQGQETQYF
TRBJ2-7 | NA | NA | TRBV27 | TGTGCCAGCAGTTTATCATCTATTCCAAGAGAGCAGTACTTC | CASSLSSIPREQYF
TRBJ2-1 | NA | NA | TRBV11-3 | TGTGCCAGCAGCTTAGTTGGCACCTACAATGAGCAGTTCTTC | CASSLVGTYNEQFF
TRBJ1-1 | NA | TRBD1 | TRBV10-3 | TGTGCCATCAGTTGGGACACAGGGGGCCGCACTGAAGCTTTCTTT | CAISWDTGGRTEAFF
TRBJ1-2 | few | NA | TRBV5-1 | TGCGCCAGCAGCTTAAACAGGCCGGGTGGCTACACCTTC | CASSLNRPGGYTF
TRBJ2-7 | few | TRBD1 | TRBV6-5 | TGTGCCAGCAGTACCCGGACAGGGGGCATCTACGAGCAGTACTTC | CASSTRTGGIYEQYF
TRBJ2-7 | NA | TRBD1 | TRBV10-3 | TGTGCCATCAGTGATCCCCGGGACAGCCCCTACGAGCAGTACTTC | CAISDPRDSPYEQYF
TRBJ2-7 | NA | TRBD1 | TRBV27 | TGTGCCAGCAAGTCTGAGACAGGGTGGAGCGAGCAGTACTTC | CASKSETGWSEQYF
TRBJ2-7 | NA | TRBD1 | TRBV4-1 | TGCGCCAGCAGCCAGCTTGGGAAGGGGGCGGTGAGGATCGAGCAGTACTTC | CASSQLGKGAVRIEQYF
TRBJ1-4 | once | NA | TRBV27 | TGTGCCAGCAGTTTAAAAACAGGCCCCTATGAAAAACTGTTTTTT | CASSLKTGPYEKLFF
TRBJ2-1 | few | NA | TRBV15 | TGTGCCACCCGCAACCTATTTAGCATGCAGAGCGATGAGCAGTTCTTC | CATRNLFSMQSDEQFF
TRBJ2-1 | once | TRBD2 | TRBV5-1 | TGCGCCAGCAGCTTGGCACTAGCGGGAATTTCTCCCTACAATGAGCAGTTCTTC | CASSLALAGISPYNEQFF
TRBJ1-2 | NA | TRBD1 | TRBV7-6 | TGTGCCAGCAGCCCGGGGACAGGGACTAACTATGGCTACACCTTC | CASSPGTGTNYGYTF
TRBJ1-4 | NA | NA | TRBV5-1 | TGCGCCAGCAGCTTTTCAGGGGTTAATAATGAAAAACTGTTTTTT | CASSFSGVNNEKLFF